One sample yielded the 22 T cell receptor beta chains listed below, sequenced in a study of OX40 agonist ivuxolimab in advanced cancers. Generated by immunoSEQ multiplex PCR, the TCRdb table keeps only in-frame clones and is missing some. Of tens of thousands of clones listed, 85% to 90% are singletons. The sample was CD4+ or CD8+ T cells sorted from blood, taken in a trial of the OX40 agonist ivuxolimab. The receptors here all came from an adult with an advanced solid tumor such as melanoma, head and neck, liver or kidney cancer.

This clone was counted only a few times. V gene TRBV11-2 combines with J gene TRBJ1-4, with D uncertain. The CDR3 runs 12 residues. The V end lost 5 bases, the J end lost 5 bases, and 6 bases lay between the germline ends. In germline, CDR1 is SGHAT, CDR2 FQNNGV. The CDR3 loop is CASSPGNEKLFF. For the CDR3, the DNA is TGTGCCAGCAGCCCGGGAAATGAAAAACTGTTTTTT.

J is TRBJ2-1 and V is TRBV7-2, with 7 bases aligning to TRBD1. The CDR3 sequence is 13 residues long. The junction had 12 bases not matched to a gene; V was cut back by 5 bases and J by 14 bases. Per germline, CDR1 SGHTA and CDR2 FQGNSA. The CDR3 DNA reads TGTGCCAGCAGCCAGCCCCCACGACAGGGAAAGTTCTTC. Its protein product is CASSQPPRQGKFF.

This clone occurred once. The chain employs TRBV19 and TRBJ1-1; D remains ambiguous. The CDR3 consists of 11 residues. CDR1 and CDR2 from the germline V gene are LNHDA and SQIVND (reference sequence). The V and J ends lost 7 bases and 10 bases respectively, with 13 bases between them. This chain's CDR3 is CASIGGMGAFF. CDR3 bases: TGTGCCAGTATTGGAGGGATGGGAGCTTTCTTT.

There are a few counts of this clone. The chain recombines TRBV4-2 with TRBJ1-5; perhaps TRBD1 as D (5 bases). The CDR3 covers 15 residues. The germline gives CDR1 LGHNA, CDR2 YNFKEQ. V lost 0 bases and J 4 bases, leaving 10 bases between the germline ends. CDR3 sequence (DNA): TGTGCCAGCAGCCAAGATCGGCAGGGTAATCAGCCCCAGCATTTT. Translation gives CASSQDRQGNQPQHF.

The V gene is TRBV10-2, the J gene TRBJ1-6, with D unresolved. This CDR3 has 16 residues. CDR1 is WSHSY, CDR2 SAAADI, per germline. V dropped 6 bases and J dropped 0 bases, with 12 bases sitting between them. The CDR3 DNA sequence: TGCGCCAGCAGGGATGGACGGCGCTCCTATAATTCACCCCTCCACTTT. Protein product: CASRDGRRSYNSPLHF.

The V gene is TRBV6-4, the J gene TRBJ1-4, with 8 bases aligning to TRBD1. This CDR3 comprises 15 residues. Germline values: CDR1 MRHNA, CDR2 SNTAGT. V was clipped by 3 bases and J by 8 bases; unmatched bases: 8. CDR3 sequence reads: CASSESGGAREKLFF. CDR3 DNA sequence: TGTGCCAGCAGTGAATCAGGGGGCGCGCGAGAAAAACTGTTTTTT.

The chain is built from TRBV7-6 and TRBJ1-1, with D perhaps TRBD1 (5 bases). Germline V gives CDR1 SGHVS, CDR2 FNYEAQ. V was trimmed by 5 bases and J by 7 bases, leaving 17 bases between them. This CDR3 has 14 amino acids. Written as DNA, the CDR3 is TGTGCCAGCAGCCCTCCTACAGGTCTCCTTGAAGCTTTCTTT. The encoded protein is CASSPPTGLLEAFF.

V usage is TRBV9 and J usage is TRBJ2-5, with a possible D match to TRBD1 (6 bases). CDR1 is SGDLS and CDR2 is YYNGEE in the germline V gene. The CDR3 totals 15 residues. Trimming left V 4 bases short and J 4 bases short, with 17 bases between. CDR3 DNA: TGTGCCAGCAGCCTGACACAGGGAACCATAGAGACCCAGTACTTC. Translation gives CASSLTQGTIETQYF.

The rearrangement uses TRBV7-6 and TRBJ2-1; D unclear. CDR3 length: 11 amino acids. Germline CDR1 SGHVS, CDR2 FNYEAQ. The germline V and J ends were trimmed by 4 bases and 8 bases, with 6 bases remaining between them. The CDR3 sequence is CASSSKYEQFF. The DNA of the CDR3 is TGTGCCAGCAGCTCAAAATATGAGCAGTTCTTC.

In DNA, the CDR3 is TGTGCCAGCAGCATACAGGGTGTGGGGCCTAACACTGAAGCTTTCTTT. It translates to CASSIQGVGPNTEAFF. The chain has TRBV5-6 and TRBJ1-1, with a weak D call TRBD1 (6 bases). Germline V gene lookup returns CDR1 SGHDT and CDR2 YYEEEE. The CDR3 runs to 16 residues. Trimming removed 4 bases from V and 2 bases from J, with 18 bases in between.

J is TRBJ2-1 and V is TRBV5-1; 10 bases line up with TRBD2. Germline assignment: CDR1 SGHRS and CDR2 YFSETQ. CDR3 length: 18 amino acids. Germline trimming cut 4 bases from V and 10 bases from J; bases unmatched to any gene: 20. The CDR3 DNA reads as TGCGCCAGCAGCAAGACAGGGAGGTGGCGAGCGGGAGGGGAAGAGCAGTTCTTC. Residues: CASSKTGRWRAGGEEQFF.

Of note for this clone: An end of the junction differs from the germline gene, which may be a read error. The chain recombines TRBV30 with TRBJ2-5; weak D call: TRBD1 (5 bases). The CDR3 extends over 14 amino acids. The germline V gene encodes CDR1 GTSNPN and CDR2 SVGIG (reference sequence). This chain's CDR3 is CAWRSQGVQEAQYF. Here the CDR3 DNA reads TGTGCCTGGCGTAGTCAAGGGGTCCAAGAGGCCCAGTACTTC.

The V and J genes are TRBV11-2 and TRBJ2-7; the D is unclear. In germline, CDR1 is SGHAT, CDR2 FQNNGV. V lost 0 bases to trimming and J lost 3 bases, with 6 bases between them. The CDR3 contains 13 residues. As DNA, the CDR3 is TGTGCCAGCAGCTTAGACAGTCTCTACGAGCAGTACTTC. Protein sequence: CASSLDSLYEQYF.

This sequence joins TRBV28 and TRBJ1-6; possible D gene TRBD1, 6 bases. The length of the CDR3 is 12 residues. V lost 1 base and J 12 bases, leaving 7 bases between the germline ends. Germline V lookup: CDR1 MDHEN, CDR2 SYDVKM. CDR3 DNA sequence: TGTGCCAGCAGTTTATTGGACAGACCCCTCCACTTT. Amino acid sequence: CASSLLDRPLHF.

The chain employs TRBV5-1 and TRBJ2-1; 13 nucleotides align to TRBD2. J was trimmed by 2 bases and V by 4 bases; bases with no gene match: 9. The CDR3 has 18 amino acids. The germline V gene has CDR1 SGHRS and CDR2 YFSETQ. This CDR3 reads CASSAGLTSGGTYNEQFF. The DNA for the CDR3 is TGCGCCAGCAGCGCGGGACTGACTAGCGGGGGGACCTACAATGAGCAGTTCTTC.

The gene calls are TRBV6-1 and TRBJ1-5; TRBD1 aligns across 8 bases. Per germline, CDR1 MNHNS and CDR2 SASEGT. This CDR3 contains 15 residues. V shed 4 bases and J 2 bases; nucleotides not matched to a gene: 4. Written as DNA, the CDR3 is TGTGCCAGCAGTGGGATGACAGGGGGCAATCAGCCCCAGCATTTT. Translated: CASSGMTGGNQPQHF.

The chain joins TRBV28 to TRBJ1-5; TRBD1 aligns across 7 bases. This CDR3 comprises 14 residues. Trimming removed 7 bases from V and 7 bases from J; junction bases left unmatched: 10. CDR1 and CDR2 from the germline V gene are MDHEN and SYDVKM. The DNA for the CDR3 is TGTGCCAGCAAATCACGACAGGGCGGACAGCCCCAGCATTTT. Its protein product is CASKSRQGGQPQHF.

As DNA, the CDR3 is TGTGCCAGCAGCATAACAGGGCAACGCTACGAGCAGTACTTC. Its translation is CASSITGQRYEQYF. The V and J genes are TRBV7-2 and TRBJ2-7; D may be TRBD1 (6 bases). V lost 5 bases and J lost 3, with 14 bases in between. CDR3 size: 14 residues. Germline V gives CDR1 SGHTA, CDR2 FQGNSA.

This clone was found once. The chain employs TRBV10-3 and TRBJ2-1, with TRBD2 matching 10 bases. The junction had 5 bases not matched to a gene; V was cut back by 4 bases and J by 5 bases. This CDR3 region has 15 residues. CDR1 ENHRY and CDR2 SYGVKD come from the germline V gene. CDR3: CAISGTGLANNEQFF. CDR3 DNA: TGTGCCATCAGTGGTACGGGACTAGCGAACAATGAGCAGTTCTTC.

The chain employs TRBV7-2 and TRBJ2-1; D is possibly TRBD2 (6 bases). V lost 5 bases to trimming and J lost 3 bases, with 17 bases between them. The CDR3 spans 16 residues. The germline gives CDR1 SGHTA, CDR2 FQGNSA. CDR3 nucleotides: TGTGCCAGCAGCCCACCCGGAGGGCGGATCTACAATGAGCAGTTCTTC. It translates to CASSPPGGRIYNEQFF.

The J gene is TRBJ2-3, the V gene TRBV18, with 11 bases lining up with TRBD2. Trimming cost V 2 bases and J 0 bases; bases outside gene matches: 4. The length of the CDR3 is 17 residues. CDR1 KGHSH and CDR2 LQKENI come from the germline V gene. This chain's CDR3 is CASSPASGRTSTDTQYF. CDR3 bases: TGTGCCAGCTCACCAGCTAGCGGGAGGACTAGCACAGATACGCAGTATTTT. Together with reference TRBV18 and TRBJ2-3, the CDR3 gives the full variable domain: NAGVMQNPRHLVRRRGQEARLRCSPMKGHSHVYWYRQLPEEGLKFMVYLQKENIIDESGMPKERFSAEFPKEGPSILRIQQVVRGDSAAYFCASSPASGRTSTDTQYFGPGTRLTVL.

This chain connects TRBV6-1 to TRBJ2-7; D unresolved. The CDR3 is 15 amino acids. Germline V gene data show CDR1 as MNHNS and CDR2 as SASEGT. Trimming cost V 6 bases and J 0 bases, with 15 bases left between them. The CDR3 loop reads CASSRASTRSYEQYF. In DNA, the CDR3 is TGTGCCAGCAGCCGAGCATCCACCCGCTCCTACGAGCAGTACTTC.